This record concerns one T cell receptor beta chain sequence. This entry is derived from a study of OX40 agonist ivuxolimab in advanced cancers. In the study overall: Cohort: more than 75% men, mean age around 55, aged roughly 23 to 79.

Anyone with autoimmune disease history or systemic immunosuppression was excluded. With baseline, cycle 4 day 1, and cycle 7 day 1 as timepoints, blood was sampled. Generated by immunoSEQ multiplex PCR, the TCRdb table keeps only in-frame clones and is missing some. The repertoire has about 80,000 clones, roughly 89% of them found once; the top ten carry 10% to 15%. The CDR3 is 11 amino acids. Trimming left V 3 bases short and J 3 bases short, with 4 bases between. CDR1 and CDR2 from the germline V gene are SGHRS and YFSETQ. This TCR came from an adult with an advanced solid tumor such as melanoma, head and neck, liver or kidney cancer. The V gene is TRBV5-1, the J gene TRBJ2-7; D uncertain. The sample consisted of CD4+ or CD8+ T cells sorted from blood, taken in a trial of the OX40 agonist ivuxolimab. CDR3 bases: TGCGCCAGCAGCTCCCACTACGAGCAGTACTTC. It is translated as CASSSHYEQYF.